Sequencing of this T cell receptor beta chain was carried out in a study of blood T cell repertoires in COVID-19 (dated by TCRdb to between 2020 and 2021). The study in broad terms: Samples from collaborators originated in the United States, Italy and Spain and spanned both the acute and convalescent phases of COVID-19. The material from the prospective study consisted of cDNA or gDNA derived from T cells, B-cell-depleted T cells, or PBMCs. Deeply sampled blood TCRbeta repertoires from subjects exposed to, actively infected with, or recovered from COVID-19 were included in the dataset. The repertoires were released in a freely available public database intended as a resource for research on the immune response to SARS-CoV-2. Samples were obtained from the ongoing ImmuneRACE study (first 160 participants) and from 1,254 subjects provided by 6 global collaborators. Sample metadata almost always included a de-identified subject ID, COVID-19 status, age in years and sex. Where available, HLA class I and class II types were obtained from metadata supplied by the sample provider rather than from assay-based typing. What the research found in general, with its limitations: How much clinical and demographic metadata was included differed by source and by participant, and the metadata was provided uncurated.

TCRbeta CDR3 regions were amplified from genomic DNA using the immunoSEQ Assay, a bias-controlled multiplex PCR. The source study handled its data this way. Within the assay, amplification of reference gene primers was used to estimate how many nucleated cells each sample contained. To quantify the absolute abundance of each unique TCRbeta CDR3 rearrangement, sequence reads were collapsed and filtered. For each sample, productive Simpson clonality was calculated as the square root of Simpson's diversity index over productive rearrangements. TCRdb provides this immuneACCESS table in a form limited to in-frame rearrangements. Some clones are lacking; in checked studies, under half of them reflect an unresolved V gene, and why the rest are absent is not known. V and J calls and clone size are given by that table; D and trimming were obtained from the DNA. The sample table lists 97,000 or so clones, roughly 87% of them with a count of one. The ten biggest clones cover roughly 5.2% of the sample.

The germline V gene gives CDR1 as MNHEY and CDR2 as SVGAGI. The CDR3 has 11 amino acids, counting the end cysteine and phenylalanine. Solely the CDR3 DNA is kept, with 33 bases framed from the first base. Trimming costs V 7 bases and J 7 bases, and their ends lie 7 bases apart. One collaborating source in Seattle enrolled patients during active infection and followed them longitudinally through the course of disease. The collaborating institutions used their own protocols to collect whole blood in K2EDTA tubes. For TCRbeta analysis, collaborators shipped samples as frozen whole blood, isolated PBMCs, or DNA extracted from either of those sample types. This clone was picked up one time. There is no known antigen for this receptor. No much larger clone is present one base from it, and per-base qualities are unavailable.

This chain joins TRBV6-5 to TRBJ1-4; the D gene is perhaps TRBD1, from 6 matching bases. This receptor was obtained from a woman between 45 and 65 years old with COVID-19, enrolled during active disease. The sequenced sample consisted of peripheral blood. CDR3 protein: CASKGVEKLFF. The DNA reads TGTGCCAGCAAGGGGGTTGAAAAACTGTTTTTT.